This TCR beta chain came from a study of cytomegalovirus exposure and HLA in healthy donors. Points from the study as a whole: As a later analysis showed, a missense DCLRE1C variant was linked to trimming of TCR beta V- and J-genes.

Regarding this clone: Its antigen is not known.

The PCR ran on 60 Vbeta and 13 Jbeta primers. Sequencing was performed with immunoSEQ multiplex PCR; in TCRdb, only in-frame clones are kept and a portion is missing. Of 100,000 or so clones detected, approximately 63% appear once; the ten largest clones hold 5% to 6.5%. Sample: PBMCs. The TCR originated in a woman younger than 45 in good health and CMV-seronegative.

For the CDR3, the DNA is TGTGCCAGCAGTCTGTCCACAGGGGTTGGAGGCTACACCTTC. It encodes CASSLSTGVGGYTF. The rearrangement joins TRBV28 to TRBJ1-2, with TRBD1 matching over 7 bases. V shed 5 bases, J shed 8 bases, and the junction held 11 bases outside the gene matches. CDR1 and CDR2 from the germline V gene are MDHEN and SYDVKM. This CDR3 spans 14 amino acids.